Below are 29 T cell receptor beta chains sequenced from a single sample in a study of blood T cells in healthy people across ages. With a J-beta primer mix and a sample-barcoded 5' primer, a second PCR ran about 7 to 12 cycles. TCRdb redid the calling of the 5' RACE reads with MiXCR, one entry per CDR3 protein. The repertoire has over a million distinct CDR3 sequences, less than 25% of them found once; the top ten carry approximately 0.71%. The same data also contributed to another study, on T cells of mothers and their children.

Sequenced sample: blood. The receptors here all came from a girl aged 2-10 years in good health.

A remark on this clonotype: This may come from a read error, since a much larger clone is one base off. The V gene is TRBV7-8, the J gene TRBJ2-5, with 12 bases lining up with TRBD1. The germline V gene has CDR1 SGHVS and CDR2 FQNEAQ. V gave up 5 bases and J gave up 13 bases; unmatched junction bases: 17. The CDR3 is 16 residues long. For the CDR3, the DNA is TGTGCCAGCAGCCCGACCGCCGGGACAGGGGGCTACGAGCCGTACTTC. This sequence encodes CASSPTAGTGGYEPYF.

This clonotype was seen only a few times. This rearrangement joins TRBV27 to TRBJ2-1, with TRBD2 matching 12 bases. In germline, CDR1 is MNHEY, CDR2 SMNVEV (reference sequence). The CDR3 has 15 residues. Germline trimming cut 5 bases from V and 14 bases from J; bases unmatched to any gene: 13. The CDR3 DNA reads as TGTGCCAGCAGTCCTTGGACTAGCGGGACCTTCGGGGAGTTCTTC. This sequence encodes CASSPWTSGTFGEFF.

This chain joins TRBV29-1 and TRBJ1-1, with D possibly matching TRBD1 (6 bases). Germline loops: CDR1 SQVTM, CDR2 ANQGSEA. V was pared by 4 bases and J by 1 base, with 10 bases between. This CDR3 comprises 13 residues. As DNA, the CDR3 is TGCAGCGTTGGTGTAGGGGGGAACACTGAAGCTTTCTTT. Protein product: CSVGVGGNTEAFF.

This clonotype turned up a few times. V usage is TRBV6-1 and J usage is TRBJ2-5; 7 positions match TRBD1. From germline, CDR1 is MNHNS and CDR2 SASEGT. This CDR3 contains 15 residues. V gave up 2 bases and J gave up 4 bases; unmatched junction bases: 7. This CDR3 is CASSETSAGGETQYF. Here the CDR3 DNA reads TGTGCCAGCAGTGAAACGTCGGCAGGGGGAGAGACCCAGTACTTC.

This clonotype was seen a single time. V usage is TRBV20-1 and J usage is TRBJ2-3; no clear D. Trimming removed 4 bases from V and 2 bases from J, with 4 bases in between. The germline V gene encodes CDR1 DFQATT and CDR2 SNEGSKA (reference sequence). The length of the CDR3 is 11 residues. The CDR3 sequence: CSATLTDTQYF. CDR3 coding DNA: TGCAGTGCTACTCTCACAGATACGCAGTATTTT.

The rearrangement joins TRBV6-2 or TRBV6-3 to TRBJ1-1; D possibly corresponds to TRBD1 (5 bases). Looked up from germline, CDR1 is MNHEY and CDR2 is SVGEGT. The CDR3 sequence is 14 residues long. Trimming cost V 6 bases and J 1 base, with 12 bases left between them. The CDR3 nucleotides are TGTGCCAGCAGATATCGAGGACAGAACACTGAAGCTTTCTTT. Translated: CASRYRGQNTEAFF.

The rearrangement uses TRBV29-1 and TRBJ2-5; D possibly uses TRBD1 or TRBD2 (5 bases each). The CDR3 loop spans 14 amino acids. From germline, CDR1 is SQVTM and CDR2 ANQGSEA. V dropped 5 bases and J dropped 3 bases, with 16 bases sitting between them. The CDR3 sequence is CSVLDRDGKETQYF. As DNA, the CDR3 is TGCAGCGTTCTGGACCGGGACGGGAAAGAGACCCAGTACTTC. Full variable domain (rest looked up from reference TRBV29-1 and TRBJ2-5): SAVISQKPSRDICQRGTSLTIQCQVDSQVTMMFWYRQQPGQSLTLIATANQGSEATYESGFVIDKFPISRPNLTFSTLTVSNMSPEDSSIYLCSVLDRDGKETQYFGPGTRLLVL.

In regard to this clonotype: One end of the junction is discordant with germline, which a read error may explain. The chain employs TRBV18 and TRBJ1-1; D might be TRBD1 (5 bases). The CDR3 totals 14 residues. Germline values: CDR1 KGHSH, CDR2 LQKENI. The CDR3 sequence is CASILRGTNAEAFF. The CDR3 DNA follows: TGTGCCAGCATTCTACGGGGGACGAACGCTGAAGCTTTCTTT.

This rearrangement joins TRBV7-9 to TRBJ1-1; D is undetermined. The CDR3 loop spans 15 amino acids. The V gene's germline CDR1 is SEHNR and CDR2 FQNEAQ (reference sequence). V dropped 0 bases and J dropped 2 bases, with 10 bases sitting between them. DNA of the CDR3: TGTGCCAGCAGCTTAGCGGAAGTACCAAACACTGAAGCTTTCTTT. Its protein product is CASSLAEVPNTEAFF.

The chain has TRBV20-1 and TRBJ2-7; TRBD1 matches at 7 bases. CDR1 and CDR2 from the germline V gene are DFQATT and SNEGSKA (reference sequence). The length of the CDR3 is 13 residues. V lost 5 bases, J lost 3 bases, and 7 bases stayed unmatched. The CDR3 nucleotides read TGCAGTGCTGAGGGGACAGCGTTCTACGAGCAGTACTTC. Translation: CSAEGTAFYEQYF.

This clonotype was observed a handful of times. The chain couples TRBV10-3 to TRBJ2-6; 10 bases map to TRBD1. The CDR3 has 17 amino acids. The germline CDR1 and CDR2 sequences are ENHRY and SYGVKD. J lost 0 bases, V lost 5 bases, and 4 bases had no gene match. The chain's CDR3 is CAISNWDRGSGANVLTF. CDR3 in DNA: TGTGCCATCAGTAATTGGGACAGGGGCTCTGGGGCCAACGTCCTGACTTTC.

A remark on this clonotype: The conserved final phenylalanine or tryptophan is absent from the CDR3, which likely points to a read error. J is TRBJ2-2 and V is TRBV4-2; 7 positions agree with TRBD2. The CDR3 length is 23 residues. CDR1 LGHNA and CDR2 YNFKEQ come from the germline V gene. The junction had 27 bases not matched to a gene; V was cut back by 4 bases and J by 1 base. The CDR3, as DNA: TGTGCCAGCAGCCCCCCGCAAACTAAGGCTAGCGGAAATCGAATCGTGAACACCGGGGAGCTGTTTTCT. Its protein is CASSPPQTKASGNRIVNTGELFS.

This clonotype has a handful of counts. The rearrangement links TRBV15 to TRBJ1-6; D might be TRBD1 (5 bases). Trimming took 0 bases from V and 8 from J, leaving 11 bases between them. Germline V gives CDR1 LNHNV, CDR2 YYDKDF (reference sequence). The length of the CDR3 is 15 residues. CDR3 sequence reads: CATSRDTGRDSPLHF. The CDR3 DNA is TGTGCCACCAGCAGAGATACGGGCAGGGATTCACCCCTCCACTTT.

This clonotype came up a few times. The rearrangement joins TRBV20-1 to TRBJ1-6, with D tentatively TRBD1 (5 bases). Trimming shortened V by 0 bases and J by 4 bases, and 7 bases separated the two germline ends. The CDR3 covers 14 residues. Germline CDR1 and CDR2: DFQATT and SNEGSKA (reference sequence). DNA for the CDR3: TGCAGTGCTAGAGATCAGGGATATAATTCACCCCTCCACTTT. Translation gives CSARDQGYNSPLHF.

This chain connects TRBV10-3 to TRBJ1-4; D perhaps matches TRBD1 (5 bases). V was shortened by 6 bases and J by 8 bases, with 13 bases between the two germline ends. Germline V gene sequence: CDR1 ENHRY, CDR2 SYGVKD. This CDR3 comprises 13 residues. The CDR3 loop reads CAISSAGDEKLFF. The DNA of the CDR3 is TGTGCCATCAGCTCAGCGGGGGACGAAAAACTGTTTTTT.

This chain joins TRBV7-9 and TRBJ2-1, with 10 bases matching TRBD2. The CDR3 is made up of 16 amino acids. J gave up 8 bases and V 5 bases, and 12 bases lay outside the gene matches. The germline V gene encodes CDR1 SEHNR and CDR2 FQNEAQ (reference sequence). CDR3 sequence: CASSHGGLASNDEQFF. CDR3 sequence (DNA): TGTGCCAGCAGCCACGGGGGACTAGCGAGTAACGATGAGCAGTTCTTC. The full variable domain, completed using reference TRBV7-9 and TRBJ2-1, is DTGVSQNPRHKITKRGQNVTFRCDPISEHNRLYWYRQTLGQGPEFLTYFQNEAQLEKSRLLSDRFSAERPKGSFSTLEIQRTEQGDSAMYLCASSHGGLASNDEQFFGPGTRLTVL.

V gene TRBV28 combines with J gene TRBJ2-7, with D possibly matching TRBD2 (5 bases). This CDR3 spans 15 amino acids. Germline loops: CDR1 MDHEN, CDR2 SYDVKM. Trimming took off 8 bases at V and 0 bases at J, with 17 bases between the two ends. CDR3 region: CASATRATLSYEQYF. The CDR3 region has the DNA TGTGCCAGCGCGACGAGGGCAACCCTCTCCTACGAGCAGTACTTC.

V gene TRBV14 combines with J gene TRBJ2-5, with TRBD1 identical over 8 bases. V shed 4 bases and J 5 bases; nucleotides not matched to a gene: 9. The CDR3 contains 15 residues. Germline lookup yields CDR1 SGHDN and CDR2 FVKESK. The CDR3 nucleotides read TGTGCCAGCAGCCTGGACAGGGACCCCCCGGAGACCCAGTACTTC. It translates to CASSLDRDPPETQYF.

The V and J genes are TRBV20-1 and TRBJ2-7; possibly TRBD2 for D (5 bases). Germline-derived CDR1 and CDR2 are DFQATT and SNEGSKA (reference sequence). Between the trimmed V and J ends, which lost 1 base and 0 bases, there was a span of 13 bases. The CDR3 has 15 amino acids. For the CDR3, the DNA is TGCAGTGCTAGAGGATATAGCGCGAGCTCCTACGAGCAGTACTTC. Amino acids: CSARGYSASSYEQYF.

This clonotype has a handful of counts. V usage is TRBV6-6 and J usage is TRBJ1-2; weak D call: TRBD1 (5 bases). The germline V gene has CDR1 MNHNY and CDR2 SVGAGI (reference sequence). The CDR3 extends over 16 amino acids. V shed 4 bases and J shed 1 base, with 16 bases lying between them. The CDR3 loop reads CASSFPVGGSNYGYTF. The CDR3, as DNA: TGTGCCAGCAGTTTCCCCGTTGGGGGGAGTAACTATGGCTACACCTTC.

This CDR3 is CSVVGDPQSPGELFF. The CDR3 DNA reads TGCAGCGTTGTTGGGGACCCGCAAAGTCCCGGGGAGCTGTTTTTT. This rearrangement joins TRBV29-1 to TRBJ2-2, with D perhaps given as TRBD1 or TRBD2 (5 bases each). Germline V lookup: CDR1 SQVTM, CDR2 ANQGSEA. Trimming took off 4 bases at V and 6 bases at J, with 18 bases between the two ends. The CDR3 contains 15 residues.

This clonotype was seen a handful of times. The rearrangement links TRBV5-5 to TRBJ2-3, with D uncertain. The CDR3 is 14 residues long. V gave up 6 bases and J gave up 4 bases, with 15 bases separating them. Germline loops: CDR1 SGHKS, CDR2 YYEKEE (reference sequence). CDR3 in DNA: TGTGCCAGCACCCTTGTTCCCAGACCAGATACGCAGTATTTT. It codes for CASTLVPRPDTQYF.

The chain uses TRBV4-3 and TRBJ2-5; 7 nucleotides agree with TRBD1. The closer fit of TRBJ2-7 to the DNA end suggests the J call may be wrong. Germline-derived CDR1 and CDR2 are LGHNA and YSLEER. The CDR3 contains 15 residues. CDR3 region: CASSQDPGQAYEQYF. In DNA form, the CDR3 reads TGCGCCAGCAGCCAAGACCCTGGACAGGCCTACGAGCAGTACTTC.

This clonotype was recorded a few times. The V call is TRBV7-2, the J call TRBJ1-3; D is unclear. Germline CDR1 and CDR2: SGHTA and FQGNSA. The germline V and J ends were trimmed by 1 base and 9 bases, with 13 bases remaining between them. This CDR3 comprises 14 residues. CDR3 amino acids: CASSLVVSSGTIYF. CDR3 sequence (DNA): TGTGCCAGCAGCTTAGTAGTCAGCTCAGGCACCATATATTTT.

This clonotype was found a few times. The CDR3 DNA follows: TGTGCCAGTAGTTACGGACTAGCGGGGGGCCTCCAAGAGACCCAGTACTTC. Protein: CASSYGLAGGLQETQYF. The chain combines TRBV19 with TRBJ2-5, with 14 bases matching TRBD2. The CDR3 totals 17 residues. V was clipped by 5 bases and J by 1 base; unmatched bases: 6. Germline values: CDR1 LNHDA, CDR2 SQIVND (reference sequence).

The CDR3 DNA is TGCGCCAGCAGCTTGGATAACTTAAATGAGCAGTTCTTC. Encoded protein: CASSLDNLNEQFF. The rearrangement links TRBV5-1 to TRBJ2-1; D remains ambiguous. Between the trimmed V and J ends, which lost 0 bases and 7 bases, there was a span of 8 bases. The V gene's germline CDR1 is SGHRS and CDR2 YFSETQ. The CDR3 has 13 residues.

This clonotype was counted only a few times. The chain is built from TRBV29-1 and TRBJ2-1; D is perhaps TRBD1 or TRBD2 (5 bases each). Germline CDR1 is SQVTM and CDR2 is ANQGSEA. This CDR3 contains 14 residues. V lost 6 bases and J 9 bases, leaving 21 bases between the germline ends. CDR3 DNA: TGCAGCGTCATAAGAGGGGTCCTTCCCTTTGAGCAGTTCTTC. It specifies CSVIRGVLPFEQFF.

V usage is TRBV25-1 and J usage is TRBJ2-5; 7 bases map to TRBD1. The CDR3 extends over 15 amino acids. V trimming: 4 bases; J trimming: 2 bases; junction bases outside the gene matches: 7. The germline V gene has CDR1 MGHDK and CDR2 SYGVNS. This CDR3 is CASSVGDREQETQYF. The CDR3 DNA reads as TGTGCCAGCAGTGTGGGAGACAGGGAACAAGAGACCCAGTACTTC.

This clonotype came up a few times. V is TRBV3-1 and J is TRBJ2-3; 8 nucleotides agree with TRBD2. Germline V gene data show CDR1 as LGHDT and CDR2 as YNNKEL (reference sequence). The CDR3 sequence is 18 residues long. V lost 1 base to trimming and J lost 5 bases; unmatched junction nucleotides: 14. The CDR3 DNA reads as TGTGCCAGCAGCCAAGTTGCGTTCTCGGGGGGGCAAGGAGATACGCAGTATTTT. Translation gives CASSQVAFSGGQGDTQYF.